This passage covers 6 T cell receptor beta chains from one sample sequenced in a study of blood T cell repertoires in COVID-19. Using immunoSEQ multiplex PCR, the repertoire was profiled, and TCRdb retains in-frame clones only, with some absent. The repertoire holds under 250,000 clones, with about 85% as singletons. Sequenced material: peripheral blood. The receptors were sampled from a woman aged 55-70 years with active or convalescent COVID-19.

The chain employs TRBV6-5 and TRBJ1-4; a possible D gene is TRBD1 (5 bases). CDR3 size: 14 residues. CDR1 and CDR2 (germline): MNHEY, SVGAGI. Trimming cost V 6 bases and J 3 bases, with 11 bases left between them. CDR3: CASRLQGPNEKLFF. The DNA for the CDR3 is TGTGCCAGCAGACTCCAGGGTCCTAATGAAAAACTGTTTTTT.

The chain has TRBV24-1 and TRBJ1-1; no clear D. The CDR3 loop spans 13 amino acids. The germline CDR1 and CDR2 sequences are KGHDR and SFDVKD. Trimming stripped 9 bases from V and 3 bases from J, with 13 bases between. CDR3 nucleotides: TGTGCCACCTCGATCGGGGTAGACACTGAAGCTTTCTTT. Translated: CATSIGVDTEAFF.

The chain combines TRBV9 with TRBJ1-2, with 8 bases lining up with TRBD1. In germline, CDR1 is SGDLS, CDR2 YYNGEE. V trimming: 0 bases; J trimming: 0 bases; junction bases outside the gene matches: 1. There are 15 residues in the CDR3. CDR3 in DNA: TGTGCCAGCAGCGTAGGGACAGGGCCTAACTATGGCTACACCTTC. This encodes CASSVGTGPNYGYTF.

In its sample, this clone was seen a few times. This sequence joins TRBV19 and TRBJ1-5; the match to TRBD1 covers 10 bases. Trimming took 4 bases from V and 6 from J; bases not matched to a gene: 9. This CDR3 is built from 16 residues. CDR1 is LNHDA and CDR2 is SQIVND in the germline V gene (reference sequence). The CDR3 nucleotides read TGTGCCAGTAGTACCCCCAGACAGGGGGCCTTTCAGCCCCAGCATTTT. Amino acids: CASSTPRQGAFQPQHF.

V gene TRBV2 combines with J gene TRBJ1-4, with 8 bases lining up with TRBD1. V gave up 5 bases and J gave up 8 bases; unmatched junction bases: 10. Looked up from germline, CDR1 is SNHLY and CDR2 is FYNNEI. The CDR3 is 15 residues long. CDR3 nucleotides: TGTGCCAGCAGTCGCGGCCCGAGACAGGGGGAAAAACTGTTTTTT. Residues: CASSRGPRQGEKLFF.

The chain combines TRBV15 with TRBJ2-3; a weak D match, TRBD2 (6 bases). This CDR3 has 16 residues. The germline V and J ends were trimmed by 3 bases and 3 bases, with 16 bases remaining between them. The germline V gene has CDR1 LNHNV and CDR2 YYDKDF (reference sequence). CDR3 coding DNA: TGTGCCACCAGCAGGGAGACTAGAAGCCGGACAGATACGCAGTATTTT. Its translation: CATSRETRSRTDTQYF.